This T cell receptor beta chain was documented in a study of blood T cell repertoires in COVID-19. Assay used: immunoSEQ multiplex PCR; TCRdb lists only in-frame clones, some missing. The sample carries 60,000 to 95,000 clones, approximately 89% recorded once. Trimming left V 0 bases short and J 6 bases short, with 11 bases between. Germline V gene sequence: CDR1 MGHRA, CDR2 YSYEKL. This CDR3 spans 14 amino acids. The chain joins TRBV4-1 to TRBJ1-2; D is possibly TRBD1 (6 bases). This TCR derives from a human donor in a cohort sampled during active COVID-19. The sequenced sample consisted of peripheral blood. The CDR3 DNA sequence: TGCGCCAGCAGCCAAGATAAGGCAGGGGATGGCTACACCTTC. It encodes CASSQDKAGDGYTF.